A single T cell receptor beta chain is shown here with its context. This clone has only a few counts. Its antigen is not yet known. One base away there is no much larger clone; base qualities are not given. This record comes from a study of cytomegalovirus exposure and HLA in healthy donors (dated by TCRdb to about 2017). At the level of the whole study: In an earlier analysis of 587 of the donors, about 270 Gb of sequence data and just under 120 million unique TCR beta sequences from 150 million to 200 million T cells were reported. Approximately 300 gigabases of sequencing data and around 85 million unique TCR sequences made up an early release that covered some 640 HLA-typed donors. Among the roughly 410 genotyped donors, more than 70% belonged to the genetic ancestry cluster associated with self-reported Caucasian donors. The study aimed to test whether cataloging public T cell receptors could reveal signatures of past pathogen exposure. The study profiled the T cell repertoires of approximately 700 subjects by immunosequencing and related them to cytomegalovirus serostatus. Along with the roughly 700-subject first cohort, a separate validation cohort of over 90 different subjects was used. To predict cytomegalovirus infection status, the study combined high-throughput TCR immunosequencing, statistical association of individual TCRs with disease status, and machine learning. In a later analysis, previously published TCR beta repertoires from 550 to 750 donors were re-analyzed and high-resolution HLA genotyping was added so that TCR occurrence patterns could be studied. Rather than using new phenotypic data, the later analysis identified candidate immune exposures from TCR beta sequences and from how often those sequences occurred across donors. An earlier analysis of around 580 of the donors used high-throughput TCR beta sequencing to judge whether each TCR beta V gene segment behaved as functional or pseudogenic. Alongside the repertoire data, information on donor age, sex, ethnicity and CMV serostatus was compiled. A later genetic analysis took genome-wide SNP genotypes for about 65% of the 666 donors and used that subset as a discovery cohort. Every repertoire in the discovery cohort had been generated on one and the same sequencing platform. HLA typing covered class I and class II loci at four-digit resolution. Typing coverage differed by locus: A, B, C, DRB1 and DQB1 were typed in about 620-640 donors, DQA1 in approximately 520, DPA1 in over 600, and DPB1 in about 450. Roughly five DR-DQ haplotypes were treated as single units for association and clustering because of strong linkage in the cohort. Among around 400 genotyped donors of the cohort, an average of approximately 240,000 unique TCR beta nucleotide sequences was sequenced per donor, of which roughly 17% were non-productive. Findings and caveats that apply to the study as a whole: Immune exposure information for the cohort was limited to CMV serostatus. A group of highly shared sequence variants was considered likely to be a technical artifact of the sequencing pipeline. In both the original and validation cohorts, the classifier was reported to diagnose cytomegalovirus status with high specificity and sensitivity. At a false discovery rate of 0.05, a later analysis linked 15,000 to 20,000 TCR beta sequences to specific HLA alleles. HLA typing was unavailable for some donors at each locus, so association tests used only the typed subset. Strong co-occurrence of HLA alleles, especially DR and DQ, made assigning TCR associations to individual alleles difficult. Linkage disequilibrium might explain the correlated functional status among segregating V segments, but an unknown experimental factor could not be ruled out. According to a later analysis, most CMV-associated TCR beta chains appeared to be HLA-restricted, and the HLA associations seemed to be driven largely by CMV exposure. Most TCR sequences were observed very rarely across donors, whereas some public TCRs were present in many individuals. Compared with equally common non-associated chains, HLA-associated TCR beta chains in a later analysis were more clonally expanded and had lower generation probabilities. In an earlier analysis of some 540 of the donors, most TCR beta V segments appeared in productive rearrangements about 87% or about 30% of the time, broadly matching IMGT annotations. A later analysis reported that several top co-occurrence clusters appeared linked to parvovirus B19, influenza, CMV and Epstein-Barr virus. A further reported finding was that TCR beta sequences accurately predicted the HLA-A and HLA-B alleles for most subjects in the first cohort. The study listed around 160 TCR beta chains as associated with cytomegalovirus. Compared with the roughly 670-donor mean, donors in an Asian-associated ancestry cluster had fewer N-insertions in productive TCRs, according to a later genetic analysis. The authors suggested that the approach could potentially be generalized to other disease states and immunological phenotypes. Three of the identified cytomegalovirus-associated TCR beta chains were confirmed in vitro to be specific for cytomegalovirus antigens. An association between a missense DCLRE1C variant and V-gene and J-gene trimming of TCR beta chains was found in a later genetic analysis and replicated in an independent cohort. Sequencing depth was assumed to be roughly uniform across donors in the presence/absence analyses, though that assumption may not hold. In this cohort, only TCR beta chains were sequenced, and detectable features were limited by the absence of alpha or paired-chain data. A later analysis found that TCR association rates varied across HLA loci, with DRB1 alleles showing the most associated TCRs and HLA-C alleles the fewest. The earlier analysis of about 600 of the donors excluded roughly 16 rarely observed V segments, including chromosome 9 orphons, because counts were too low.

Libraries came from the immunoSEQ multiplex PCR assay. For the multiplex PCR, a mixture combining 60 forward primers for TCR Vbeta segments and 13 reverse primers for TCR Jbeta segments was used. A multiplex PCR assay on genomic DNA amplified the CDR3 region of rearranged TCR beta genes. Amplified TCR beta libraries were sequenced as 87-base-pair reads on the Illumina HiSeq System. In the source study's methods: In a later analysis, some 80 million unique TCR beta chains were counted across the roughly 610 repertoires, and around 10 million of these chains were shared by at least two donors. A nearest-neighbor algorithm error-corrected the raw reads and collapsed the reads into unique sequences, merging closely related sequences to remove PCR and sequencing errors. CDR3 sequences were aligned to IMGT reference sequences to assign V, D and J gene segments. For a sequence to be retained, at least a six-nucleotide match to both a V gene segment and a J gene segment was required. Rearrangements were classified as productive when the CDR3 lacked stop codons and remained in frame with V and J, and all other rearrangements were classified as non-productive. CDR3 was defined by IMGT convention, running from the second conserved V-encoded cysteine to the conserved J-encoded phenylalanine. The earlier analysis of approximately 590 of the donors excluded any sequence lacking an unambiguous match to a single V gene segment. In an earlier analysis of several hundred of the donors, V segments were called functional above 56.7% productive rearrangements and were called segregating when the between-donor standard deviation exceeded 5%. A statistical classification framework was built for diagnosing cytomegalovirus status from the catalog of TCR beta chain sequences. In a later analysis, V and J genes were assigned by comparing TCR nucleotide sequences against IMGT/GENE-DB human TR gene sequences. Using the TCRdist pipeline, a later analysis assigned CDR3 sequences along with most-parsimonious VDJ recombination scenarios. A later analysis defined each TCR beta chain by its CDR3 amino acid sequence plus V-gene family, and excluded reads lacking a unique V-gene family. To address suspected cross-contamination and a sequencing artifact, a later analysis removed 592 highly shared, low-generation-probability nucleotide sequences. In a later analysis, a clonal expansion index was calculated for each public chain from normalized within-repertoire ranks of inferred template counts. In a later analysis, generation probabilities were computed with a VDJ recombination model fitted to out-of-frame rearrangements, and the resulting probabilities were checked against IGoR. In a later analysis, TCR-TCR, TCR-HLA and TCR-CMV co-occurrence was scored with hypergeometric tests, and a repertoire-size bias correction was applied to TCR pairs. False discovery rates were estimated in a later analysis by permuting HLA or CMV assignments 20 times. A later analysis grouped co-occurring TCRs with DBSCAN, adding TCRdist sequence similarity when clustering within HLA-allele-positive subsets. Repertoires with fewer than 30,000 or more than 120,000 public chains, plus five repertoires with anomalous nucleotide sharing, were excluded from co-occurrence clustering. TCRdb re-hosts the immuneACCESS table, in-frame sequences only. Its copies lack some clones; in the studies checked, an unresolved V gene accounts for under half of them, and the cause for the rest is not known. V and J calls plus clone size are reproduced from that table; the DNA served to infer D and trimming. This sample holds roughly 100,000 clones; over 9.5% were observed only once. The top ten clones comprise more than 15% of the sample.

The cohort consisted of approximately 690 healthy bone marrow donors. At the time of sampling, all cohort members were nominally healthy, though unrecorded immune exposures were likely present. The donor was CMV seropositive and belonged to the group of around 300 seropositive cohort members. A peripheral blood sample was collected from each donor, and TCR beta sequencing was performed on peripheral blood mononuclear cells. The Qiagen DNeasy Blood Extraction Kit was used to extract genomic DNA from the blood cell samples. This receptor was taken from a man aged 35-49 years in good health and CMV-seropositive. The sample was PBMCs.

The CDR3 region reads CASTPSGTSHADTQYF. The DNA is TGTGCCAGCACCCCTAGTGGGACTAGCCATGCAGATACGCAGTATTTT. This chain joins TRBV9 to TRBJ2-3; TRBD2 lines up with 9 middle nucleotides. Germline trimming: 6 bases from V, 4 bases from J; junction bases outside gene matches: 12. CDR3 length: 16 amino acids, cysteine to phenylalanine. Of all the DNA, just the CDR3 is kept, 48 bases in frame from base 1. For CDR1 and CDR2, the germline V gene lists SGDLS and YYNGEE.